The rows below give T cell receptor beta chains drawn from one sample of a study of OX40 agonist ivuxolimab in advanced cancers. The assay was immunoSEQ multiplex PCR, and TCRdb's table has in-frame clones only and misses some. The data show about 74,000 clones, more than 75% seen once. The sample consisted of CD4+ or CD8+ T cells sorted from blood, taken in a trial of the OX40 agonist ivuxolimab. The receptor source for this set is an adult with an advanced solid tumor such as melanoma, head and neck, liver or kidney cancer. The CDR3 runs from the conserved cysteine through the conserved F or W. The order of the fields is V gene, clone size, J gene, D gene, CDR3 protein, CDR3 DNA. A D gene is named only where the DNA matches it firmly. Some rows mark clone size as missing; the rest say once, few, many or name a class of expanded clone.

v_call: TRBV5-6; clone_size: NA; j_call: TRBJ1-1; d_call: NA; cdr3_aa: CASSLLGTEAFF; cdr3_nt: TGTGCCAGCAGCTTATTGGGAACTGAAGCTTTCTTT
v_call: TRBV9; clone_size: NA; j_call: TRBJ2-1; d_call: NA; cdr3_aa: CASSVGDNEQFF; cdr3_nt: TGTGCCAGCAGCGTAGGGGATAATGAGCAGTTCTTC
v_call: TRBV7-2; clone_size: NA; j_call: TRBJ2-1; d_call: TRBD2; cdr3_aa: CASSLGGTSGRVNEQFF; cdr3_nt: TGTGCCAGCAGCTTAGGTGGGACTAGCGGGAGGGTGAATGAGCAGTTCTTC
v_call: TRBV6-1; clone_size: NA; j_call: TRBJ2-7; d_call: NA; cdr3_aa: CASSELISRTPDSYEQYF; cdr3_nt: TGTGCCAGCAGTGAACTAATCTCTCGGACACCCGACTCCTACGAGCAGTACTTC
v_call: TRBV11-3; clone_size: once; j_call: TRBJ2-3; d_call: NA; cdr3_aa: CASSLGGAKYF; cdr3_nt: TGTGCCAGCAGCTTAGGGGGGGCGAAATATTTT
v_call: TRBV4-3; clone_size: NA; j_call: TRBJ1-2; d_call: NA; cdr3_aa: CASSQLPRDNYGYTF; cdr3_nt: TGCGCCAGCAGCCAATTGCCCAGGGACAACTATGGCTACACCTTC
v_call: TRBV27; clone_size: NA; j_call: TRBJ2-2; d_call: TRBD1; cdr3_aa: CASSLSQGGTGLSGELFF; cdr3_nt: TGTGCCAGCAGTTTATCGCAGGGGGGGACAGGGTTAAGCGGGGAGCTGTTTTTT
v_call: TRBV30; clone_size: NA; j_call: TRBJ2-3; d_call: TRBD1; cdr3_aa: CAWSSGTGAMTDTQYF; cdr3_nt: TGTGCCTGGAGTTCCGGGACAGGGGCTATGACAGATACGCAGTATTTT
v_call: TRBV30; clone_size: NA; j_call: TRBJ1-2; d_call: NA; cdr3_aa: CAWSSVLSYGYTF; cdr3_nt: TGTGCCTGGAGTTCGGTGTTGAGCTATGGCTACACCTTC
v_call: TRBV7-9; clone_size: NA; j_call: TRBJ1-2; d_call: TRBD1; cdr3_aa: CASSFDWTGSDGYTF; cdr3_nt: TGTGCCAGCAGCTTCGACTGGACAGGCTCAGATGGCTACACCTTC
v_call: TRBV11-3; clone_size: NA; j_call: TRBJ2-3; d_call: TRBD2; cdr3_aa: CASSGRDSGGGGDTQYF; cdr3_nt: TGTGCCAGCAGCGGAAGAGATAGCGGGGGCGGAGGAGATACGCAGTATTTT
v_call: TRBV14; clone_size: NA; j_call: TRBJ1-1; d_call: NA; cdr3_aa: CASSQWGGIEAFF; cdr3_nt: TGTGCCAGCAGCCAGTGGGGGGGGATTGAAGCTTTCTTT
v_call: TRBV7-3; clone_size: NA; j_call: TRBJ2-7; d_call: NA; cdr3_aa: CASSLSAGNYEQYF; cdr3_nt: TGTGCCAGCAGCTTGAGTGCAGGCAACTACGAGCAGTACTTC
v_call: TRBV19; clone_size: NA; j_call: TRBJ2-1; d_call: TRBD1; cdr3_aa: CASSMVTGVSYNEQFF; cdr3_nt: TGTGCCAGTAGTATGGTGACAGGGGTATCCTACAATGAGCAGTTCTTC
v_call: TRBV7-3; clone_size: NA; j_call: TRBJ2-1; d_call: NA; cdr3_aa: CASGMSDTYNEQFF; cdr3_nt: TGTGCCAGCGGCATGTCCGACACCTACAATGAGCAGTTCTTC
v_call: TRBV11-2; clone_size: NA; j_call: TRBJ2-7; d_call: TRBD1; cdr3_aa: CASGLQGGGSYEQYF; cdr3_nt: TGTGCCAGCGGGTTACAGGGGGGAGGCTCCTACGAGCAGTACTTC
v_call: TRBV4-2; clone_size: medium-sized; j_call: TRBJ2-7; d_call: TRBD2; cdr3_aa: CASSPLAGRDEQYF; cdr3_nt: TGTGCCAGCAGCCCTCTAGCGGGAAGGGACGAGCAGTACTTC
v_call: TRBV7-3; clone_size: NA; j_call: TRBJ2-3; d_call: TRBD2; cdr3_aa: CASSRGTNPSTDTQYF; cdr3_nt: TGTGCCAGCAGCCGCGGGACTAACCCAAGCACAGATACGCAGTATTTT
v_call: TRBV18; clone_size: NA; j_call: TRBJ2-7; d_call: TRBD2; cdr3_aa: CASSPTSGGVEQYF; cdr3_nt: TGTGCCAGCTCACCAACTAGCGGGGGAGTCGAGCAGTACTTC
v_call: TRBV6-1; clone_size: NA; j_call: TRBJ2-1; d_call: NA; cdr3_aa: CASVGSSYNEQFF; cdr3_nt: TGTGCCAGTGTAGGGAGCTCCTACAATGAGCAGTTCTTC
v_call: TRBV10-3; clone_size: NA; j_call: TRBJ2-5; d_call: TRBD2; cdr3_aa: CATGPGLADQETQYF; cdr3_nt: TGTGCCACCGGGCCGGGACTAGCGGACCAAGAGACCCAGTACTTC
v_call: TRBV7-2; clone_size: NA; j_call: TRBJ2-1; d_call: TRBD2; cdr3_aa: CASNQGTSGRYNEQFF; cdr3_nt: TGTGCCAGTAACCAAGGGACTAGCGGGAGGTACAATGAGCAGTTCTTC
v_call: TRBV27; clone_size: NA; j_call: TRBJ1-3; d_call: NA; cdr3_aa: CASSGWTASGNTIYF; cdr3_nt: TGTGCCAGCAGTGGGTGGACAGCCTCTGGAAACACCATATATTTT
v_call: TRBV6-6; clone_size: once; j_call: TRBJ1-5; d_call: NA; cdr3_aa: CASRGPVQPQHF; cdr3_nt: TGTGCCAGCAGGGGACCGGTGCAGCCCCAGCATTTT
v_call: TRBV6-5; clone_size: many; j_call: TRBJ1-1; d_call: NA; cdr3_aa: CASRLREGTEAFF; cdr3_nt: TGTGCCAGCAGACTCAGGGAGGGCACTGAAGCTTTCTTT
v_call: TRBV7-2; clone_size: NA; j_call: TRBJ1-4; d_call: NA; cdr3_aa: CASSLKGNEKLFF; cdr3_nt: TGTGCCAGCAGCTTAAAGGGGAATGAAAAACTGTTTTTT
v_call: TRBV10-3; clone_size: NA; j_call: TRBJ2-7; d_call: NA; cdr3_aa: CAIRAQGYEQYF; cdr3_nt: TGTGCCATCCGGGCCCAGGGCTACGAGCAGTACTTC
v_call: TRBV30; clone_size: NA; j_call: TRBJ2-3; d_call: NA; cdr3_aa: CAWSATADTQYF; cdr3_nt: TGTGCCTGGAGTGCGACAGCAGATACGCAGTATTTT
v_call: TRBV19; clone_size: NA; j_call: TRBJ1-2; d_call: TRBD1; cdr3_aa: CASSIRPTGGAWGNYGYTF; cdr3_nt: TGTGCCAGTAGTATCCGCCCTACAGGGGGCGCTTGGGGTAACTATGGCTACACCTTC